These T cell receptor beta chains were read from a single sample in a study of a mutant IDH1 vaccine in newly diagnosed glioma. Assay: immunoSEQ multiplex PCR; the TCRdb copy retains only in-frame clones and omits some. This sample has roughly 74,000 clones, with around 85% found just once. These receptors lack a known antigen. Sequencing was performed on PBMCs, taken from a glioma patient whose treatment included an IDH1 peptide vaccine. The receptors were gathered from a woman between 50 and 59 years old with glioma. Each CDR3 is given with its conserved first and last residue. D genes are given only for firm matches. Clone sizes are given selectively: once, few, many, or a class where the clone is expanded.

CDR3 DNA: TGTGCCAGCAGCTCGATTCAGGGGATCCGGGCTGAAGCTTTCTTT; CDR3 protein: CASSSIQGIRAEAFF; J gene: TRBJ1-1; D gene: -; clone size: -; V gene: TRBV5-6
CDR3 DNA: TGCGCCAGCAGCCAAGAGCAGGGGTCCGAGCAGTACTTC; CDR3 protein: CASSQEQGSEQYF; J gene: TRBJ2-7; D gene: -; clone size: -; V gene: TRBV4-1
CDR3 DNA: TGTGCCAGCAGTTTAGCCCCAGGGAGGGGCACCGGGGAGCTGTTTTTT; CDR3 protein: CASSLAPGRGTGELFF; J gene: TRBJ2-2; D gene: TRBD2; clone size: -; V gene: TRBV27
CDR3 DNA: TGTGCCAGCAGTTACAGGGACACCGGGGAGCTGTTTTTT; CDR3 protein: CASSYRDTGELFF; J gene: TRBJ2-2; D gene: -; clone size: -; V gene: TRBV6-5
CDR3 DNA: TGTGCCAGCATGGCTAGCGGGTTTTCCTACAATGAGCAGTTCTTC; CDR3 protein: CASMASGFSYNEQFF; J gene: TRBJ2-1; D gene: TRBD2; clone size: -; V gene: TRBV6-5
CDR3 DNA: TGCGCCAGCAGTCCATTCCGAGGACAGGGGAGGAACTACGAGCAGTACTTC; CDR3 protein: CASSPFRGQGRNYEQYF; J gene: TRBJ2-7; D gene: TRBD1; clone size: -; V gene: TRBV10-2
CDR3 DNA: TGTGCCAGCAGCTCCTTGGGGAAAGCTTTCTTT; CDR3 protein: CASSSLGKAFF; J gene: TRBJ1-1; D gene: -; clone size: -; V gene: TRBV11-2
CDR3 DNA: TGTGCCAGCCGCGATAGACAGGGAGGGGGCTACACCTTC; CDR3 protein: CASRDRQGGGYTF; J gene: TRBJ1-2; D gene: TRBD1; clone size: -; V gene: TRBV6-6
CDR3 DNA: TGTGCCAGCACCCAACCCCAGGGGAGGGGGAGTAACTATGGCTACACCTTC; CDR3 protein: CASTQPQGRGSNYGYTF; J gene: TRBJ1-2; D gene: -; clone size: -; V gene: TRBV4-2
CDR3 DNA: TGTGCCAGCAGCTGGGCCCCAACTAATGAAAAACTGTTTTTT; CDR3 protein: CASSWAPTNEKLFF; J gene: TRBJ1-4; D gene: -; clone size: few; V gene: TRBV2
CDR3 DNA: TGTGCCAGCAGTTACCGACAGGGGGCAACTAATGAAAAACTGTTTTTT; CDR3 protein: CASSYRQGATNEKLFF; J gene: TRBJ1-4; D gene: TRBD1; clone size: -; V gene: TRBV6-5
CDR3 DNA: TGTGCCAGCAGCCCCCTATCGGGGCGGGACTATGGCTACACCTTC; CDR3 protein: CASSPLSGRDYGYTF; J gene: TRBJ1-2; D gene: -; clone size: -; V gene: TRBV11-2
CDR3 DNA: TGTGCCATCAGTGAACAGGCCTTCTCCTACGAGCAGTACTTC; CDR3 protein: CAISEQAFSYEQYF; J gene: TRBJ2-7; D gene: -; clone size: -; V gene: TRBV10-3
CDR3 DNA: TGTGCCAGCAGCTACAGGGGGTACTCCTACGAGCAGTACTTC; CDR3 protein: CASSYRGYSYEQYF; J gene: TRBJ2-7; D gene: TRBD1; clone size: -; V gene: TRBV6-6
CDR3 DNA: TGTGCCAGCAGCTTGGTCTTTGGGGCCCTGTCTCTTAACAATGAGCAGTTCTTC; CDR3 protein: CASSLVFGALSLNNEQFF; J gene: TRBJ2-1; D gene: -; clone size: -; V gene: TRBV5-8
CDR3 DNA: TGCGCCAGCTCGACGAGGGAAAACTACGAGCAGTACTTC; CDR3 protein: CASSTRENYEQYF; J gene: TRBJ2-7; D gene: -; clone size: -; V gene: TRBV5-1
CDR3 DNA: TGTGCCAGCAGCTTGGCAGGGACCTACAATGAGCAGTTCTTC; CDR3 protein: CASSLAGTYNEQFF; J gene: TRBJ2-1; D gene: -; clone size: -; V gene: TRBV5-6
CDR3 DNA: TGCGCCAGCAGCTTAGGAGACAGGGCGACTCAAGCTTTCTTT; CDR3 protein: CASSLGDRATQAFF; J gene: TRBJ1-1; D gene: TRBD1; clone size: few; V gene: TRBV5-1
CDR3 DNA: TGTGCCAGCAGCTTAAATGGGGAGACCCAGTACTTC; CDR3 protein: CASSLNGETQYF; J gene: TRBJ2-5; D gene: -; clone size: -; V gene: TRBV7-3
CDR3 DNA: TGTGCCAGCAGTTACGACACCCAAGAGACCCAGTACTTC; CDR3 protein: CASSYDTQETQYF; J gene: TRBJ2-5; D gene: -; clone size: -; V gene: TRBV6-5
CDR3 DNA: TGTGCTAGTGGTTTGGTACTCGGACCTGATTCCTACGAGCAGTACTTC; CDR3 protein: CASGLVLGPDSYEQYF; J gene: TRBJ2-7; D gene: -; clone size: -; V gene: TRBV12-5
CDR3 DNA: TGTGCCAGTAAGGGCCTTTTTGGCCGTAACAATCAGCCCCAGCATTTT; CDR3 protein: CASKGLFGRNNQPQHF; J gene: TRBJ1-5; D gene: -; clone size: -; V gene: TRBV19
CDR3 DNA: TGTGCCGTCCGGGGGGGGGAAAAACTGTTTTTT; CDR3 protein: CAVRGGEKLFF; J gene: TRBJ1-4; D gene: -; clone size: -; V gene: TRBV27
CDR3 DNA: TGTGCCAGCAGCCGACGGAGCGGGAGTACCCAAGAGACCCAGTACTTC; CDR3 protein: CASSRRSGSTQETQYF; J gene: TRBJ2-5; D gene: TRBD2; clone size: -; V gene: TRBV28
CDR3 DNA: TGTGCCAGCTCACCACTGGCTAGCGGAGCCAAAAACATTCAGTACTTC; CDR3 protein: CASSPLASGAKNIQYF; J gene: TRBJ2-4; D gene: TRBD2; clone size: -; V gene: TRBV18
CDR3 DNA: TGTGCCAGCAGGCTTCAAGGACTAGCGGGCCATGAGCAGTTCTTC; CDR3 protein: CASRLQGLAGHEQFF; J gene: TRBJ2-1; D gene: TRBD2; clone size: -; V gene: TRBV28
CDR3 DNA: TGTGCCAGCAGTACCCTGGACAGGGAGGGAGACAATGAGCAGTTCTTC; CDR3 protein: CASSTLDREGDNEQFF; J gene: TRBJ2-1; D gene: -; clone size: -; V gene: TRBV28
CDR3 DNA: TGTGCCAGCAGTGACGGGACTAGCCTCCCCGGCACAGATACGCAGTATTTT; CDR3 protein: CASSDGTSLPGTDTQYF; J gene: TRBJ2-3; D gene: TRBD2; clone size: once; V gene: TRBV6-1
CDR3 DNA: TGTGCCAGTAGTATAGTAGGATTTCAGCCCCAGCATTTT; CDR3 protein: CASSIVGFQPQHF; J gene: TRBJ1-5; D gene: -; clone size: -; V gene: TRBV19
CDR3 DNA: TGTGCCAGCAGCTTGGGGCCTCCACCGAATTACAATCAGCCCCAGCATTTT; CDR3 protein: CASSLGPPPNYNQPQHF; J gene: TRBJ1-5; D gene: -; clone size: -; V gene: TRBV5-6
CDR3 DNA: TGTGCCAGCAGTTTATCAGGGGATAGAGAAAAACTGTTTTTT; CDR3 protein: CASSLSGDREKLFF; J gene: TRBJ1-4; D gene: -; clone size: -; V gene: TRBV28
CDR3 DNA: TGTGCCTGGAGTGTATCAGATACGCAGTATTTT; CDR3 protein: CAWSVSDTQYF; J gene: TRBJ2-3; D gene: -; clone size: -; V gene: TRBV30
CDR3 DNA: TGCGCCAGCAGCCAAGATCCCGTCACAGGGGTCGGCTACACCTTC; CDR3 protein: CASSQDPVTGVGYTF; J gene: TRBJ1-2; D gene: TRBD1; clone size: few; V gene: TRBV4-1
CDR3 DNA: TGTGCCAGCAGTTACGTGACTAGCGGGAGCACAGATACGCAGTATTTT; CDR3 protein: CASSYVTSGSTDTQYF; J gene: TRBJ2-3; D gene: TRBD2; clone size: -; V gene: TRBV28
CDR3 DNA: TGTGCCAGCAGCCCGACGGGCAGGGGGACAGATACGCAGTATTTT; CDR3 protein: CASSPTGRGTDTQYF; J gene: TRBJ2-3; D gene: TRBD1; clone size: -; V gene: TRBV5-4
CDR3 DNA: TGTGCCAGCAGCCAACTGGGACGGTCTCAAGAGACCCAGTACTTC; CDR3 protein: CASSQLGRSQETQYF; J gene: TRBJ2-5; D gene: -; clone size: -; V gene: TRBV14
CDR3 DNA: TGTGCCAGTAAGGGACAGAATTATCCCGAGCAGTACTTC; CDR3 protein: CASKGQNYPEQYF; J gene: TRBJ2-7; D gene: TRBD1; clone size: -; V gene: TRBV19
CDR3 DNA: TGTGCCAGCAGCTCATTACTAGCGTCCCAAGAGACCCAGTACTTC; CDR3 protein: CASSSLLASQETQYF; J gene: TRBJ2-5; D gene: TRBD2; clone size: -; V gene: TRBV11-2